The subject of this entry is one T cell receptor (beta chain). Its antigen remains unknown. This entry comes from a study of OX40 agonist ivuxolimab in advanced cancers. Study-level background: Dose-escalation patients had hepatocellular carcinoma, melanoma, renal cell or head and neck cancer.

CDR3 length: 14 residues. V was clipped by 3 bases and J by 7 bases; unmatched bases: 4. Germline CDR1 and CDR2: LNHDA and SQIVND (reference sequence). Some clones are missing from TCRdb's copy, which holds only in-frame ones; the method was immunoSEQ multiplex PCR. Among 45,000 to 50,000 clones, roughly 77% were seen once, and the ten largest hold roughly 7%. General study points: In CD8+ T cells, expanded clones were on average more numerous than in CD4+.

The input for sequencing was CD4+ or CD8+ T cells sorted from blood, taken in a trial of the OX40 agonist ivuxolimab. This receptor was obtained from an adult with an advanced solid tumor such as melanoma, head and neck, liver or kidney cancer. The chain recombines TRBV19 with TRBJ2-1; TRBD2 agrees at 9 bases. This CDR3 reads CASSIAGGPNEQFF. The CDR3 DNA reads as TGTGCCAGTAGTATCGCGGGAGGGCCGAATGAGCAGTTCTTC.